This T cell receptor beta chain originates from a study of blood T cell repertoires in COVID-19. Study as a whole: From the United States, Italy and Spain came samples of acute and convalescent COVID-19. From T cells, B-cell-depleted T cells, or PBMCs came the material, which was cDNA or gDNA.

In germline, CDR1 is MNHEY, CDR2 SMNVEV (reference sequence). This CDR3 is 14 amino acids long. V trimming: 6 bases; J trimming: 4 bases; junction bases outside the gene matches: 4. In the source study's methods: Amplified reference gene primers provided the basis for estimating nucleated cell counts. This table comes from immunoSEQ multiplex PCR, and its TCRdb copy is limited to in-frame clones, with some not included. V and J calls and clone size come straight from that table; D and trimming were deduced from the DNA. This sample has about 130,000 clones, with 70% to 90% found just once. This clone has just a few counts.

The genes are TRBV27 and TRBJ1-2, with 11 bases that match TRBD1. This clonotype originated in a woman between 45 and 60 years old with acute or convalescent COVID-19. The sequenced sample was peripheral blood. The CDR3 sequence: CASSHGTGGYGYTF. The CDR3 DNA is TGTGCCAGCAGCCACGGGACAGGGGGCTATGGCTACACCTTC.